Listed here are 14 T cell receptor beta chains from one sample, sequenced in a study of CD8+ T cells in alopecia areata. Once RNA had been extracted, it was reverse transcribed into cDNA to act as the sequencing template. Sequencing used immunoSEQ multiplex PCR; TCRdb keeps in-frame clones, though not all of them. Of fewer than 200,000 clones listed, roughly 70% are singletons. The sequencing here drew on CD8+ T cells sorted from blood, taken at week 0. These receptors were collected from a human donor with alopecia areata.

The chain uses TRBV10-2 and TRBJ2-1, with D possibly being TRBD1 or TRBD2 (5 bases each). This CDR3 has 14 amino acids. Germline CDR1 and CDR2: WSHSY and SAAADI. The V end was cut by 6 bases, the J end by 5 bases, with 14 bases between. The CDR3: CASSPGTADNEQFF. Here the CDR3 DNA reads TGCGCCAGCAGCCCCGGGACCGCTGACAATGAGCAGTTCTTC.

Worth noting for this clone: Other DNA sequences in this specimen translate into the identical CDR3. The V call is TRBV19, the J call TRBJ1-5; no reliable D call. From germline, CDR1 is LNHDA and CDR2 SQIVND (reference sequence). V was clipped by 2 bases and J by 4 bases, with 6 bases between them. CDR3 length: 13 amino acids. The CDR3 loop reads CASSISANQPQHF. CDR3 sequence (DNA): TGTGCCAGTAGTATATCCGCTAATCAGCCCCAGCATTTT.

The CDR3 DNA reads as TGTGCCAGCAGTTTATCCTCGCGGGGCGGCTACACCTTC. Residues: CASSLSSRGGYTF. This chain joins TRBV27 and TRBJ1-2, with TRBD1 as a possible D gene (5 bases). The CDR3 is 13 amino acids. CDR1 and CDR2 from the germline V gene are MNHEY and SMNVEV (reference sequence). Trimming shortened V by 0 bases and J by 8 bases, and 10 bases separated the two germline ends.

This chain links TRBV27 with TRBJ2-7; the match to TRBD2 covers 10 bases. From germline, CDR1 is MNHEY and CDR2 SMNVEV (reference sequence). CDR3 length: 15 residues. Trimming removed 6 bases from V and 4 bases from J; junction bases left unmatched: 9. CDR3 loop: CASRRTSGIFYEQYF. In nucleotides, the CDR3 is TGTGCCAGCAGGAGGACTAGCGGCATTTTTTACGAGCAGTACTTC.

The chain recombines TRBV9 with TRBJ2-6; D is unclear. The germline gives CDR1 SGDLS, CDR2 YYNGEE. Between the trimmed V and J ends, which lost 0 bases and 2 bases, there was a span of 3 bases. CDR3 length equals 14 residues. For the CDR3, the DNA is TGTGCCAGCAGCGTAGGAACTGGGGCCAACGTCCTGACTTTC. Translating it yields CASSVGTGANVLTF.

This clone was detected a few times. The CDR3 is CSVGELETYEQYF. As DNA, the CDR3 is TGCAGCGTTGGAGAACTAGAGACCTACGAGCAGTACTTC. This sequence joins TRBV29-1 and TRBJ2-7; a weak D match, TRBD2 (5 bases). V was pared by 4 bases and J by 2 bases, with 12 bases between. CDR1 is SQVTM and CDR2 is ANQGSEA in the germline V gene. The CDR3 is made up of 13 amino acids.

This chain connects TRBV2 to TRBJ2-7; 7 bases agree with TRBD1. The CDR3 covers 13 residues. Germline trimming cut 1 base from V and 5 bases from J; bases unmatched to any gene: 2. Germline loops: CDR1 SNHLY, CDR2 FYNNEI. CDR3 sequence reads: CASSEGTGHEQYF. DNA for the CDR3: TGTGCCAGCAGTGAAGGGACAGGACACGAGCAGTACTTC. The variable domain in full, completed from reference TRBV2 and TRBJ2-7, reads EPEVTQTPSHQVTQMGQEVILRCVPISNHLYFYWYRQILGQKVEFLVSFYNNEISEKSEIFDDQFSVERPDGSNFTLKIRSTKLEDSAMYFCASSEGTGHEQYFGPGTRLTVT.

V and J are TRBV30 and TRBJ1-1, with TRBD1 matching over 7 bases. J was trimmed by 4 bases and V by 5 bases; bases with no gene match: 7. CDR3 length: 13 residues. Looked up from germline, CDR1 is GTSNPN and CDR2 is SVGIG (reference sequence). The CDR3 loop is CAWGYRGFTEAFF. The CDR3 nucleotides read TGTGCCTGGGGATACAGGGGTTTCACTGAAGCTTTCTTT.

The V gene is TRBV27, the J gene TRBJ2-4; TRBD1 agrees at 9 bases. CDR1 and CDR2 (germline): MNHEY, SMNVEV (reference sequence). The CDR3 is made up of 14 amino acids. With V trimmed by 7 bases and J by 2 bases, 3 bases remained unmatched. The CDR3 protein is CASTGQGSKNIQYF. The CDR3 DNA is TGTGCCAGCACAGGACAGGGGTCCAAAAACATTCAGTACTTC.

This chain uses TRBV5-1 with TRBJ2-3; no reliable D call. Per the germline V gene, CDR1 is SGHRS and CDR2 is YFSETQ. This CDR3 has 15 amino acids. Trimming took off 1 base at V and 1 base at J, with 10 bases between the two ends. In DNA, the CDR3 is TGCGCCAGCAGCTTGACAGAATCCGGCACAGATACGCAGTATTTT. Protein: CASSLTESGTDTQYF.

The table lists this clone with a few counts. The rearrangement links TRBV7-9 to TRBJ2-7; D might be TRBD1 (6 bases). Between the trimmed V and J ends, which lost 5 bases and 7 bases, there was a span of 18 bases. The CDR3 extends over 14 amino acids. CDR1 is SEHNR and CDR2 is FQNEAQ in the germline V gene (reference sequence). CDR3 sequence reads: CASSPDSASFEQYF. CDR3 DNA sequence: TGTGCCAGCAGCCCGGACAGTGCCTCTTTTGAGCAGTACTTC.

The chain has TRBV6-5 and TRBJ1-5, with D hard to call. The V gene's germline CDR1 is MNHEY and CDR2 SVGAGI. V dropped 8 bases and J dropped 1 base, with 15 bases sitting between them. This CDR3 is built from 15 residues. In nucleotides, the CDR3 is TGTGCCAGCCTTTTCTTCTGTATAAGCAATCAGCCCCAGCATTTT. This codes for CASLFFCISNQPQHF.

The V gene is TRBV13, the J gene TRBJ2-5; 14 positions match TRBD2. The CDR3 sequence is 17 residues long. With 5 bases clipped from V and 5 bases from J, the junction kept 10 bases outside the gene matches. CDR1 and CDR2 from the germline V gene are PRHDT and FYEKMQ (reference sequence). As DNA, the CDR3 is TGTGCCAGCAGCGACGGGACTAGCGGGGGAGTGGTGGAGACCCAGTACTTC. It yields the protein CASSDGTSGGVVETQYF.

The chain recombines TRBV13 with TRBJ2-1; the D gene could be TRBD1 or TRBD2 (6 bases each). Germline values: CDR1 PRHDT, CDR2 FYEKMQ (reference sequence). The V gene lost 8 bases and the J gene lost 4 bases, with 15 bases spanning the gap. The CDR3 is made up of 14 amino acids. The CDR3 DNA is TGTGCCAGCCTGGTGGGGGGCACTTACAATGAGCAGTTCTTC. Translating gives CASLVGGTYNEQFF.